This TCR beta chain was captured by sequencing in a study of T-cell memory formation after mild COVID-19. The study's findings and limits: Largely, contracting CD4+ clones fell within CM and EM, and contracting CD8+ clones within EMRA.

This clonotype came up a few times. The antigen remains unidentified. TCRdb independently ran MiXCR on the 5' RACE reads; one entry per CDR3 protein. Altogether some 340,000 distinct CDR3 sequences are present, 10% to 15% being singletons, with the ten largest covering 20% to 25%. The V segment lost 4 bases and the J segment 3 bases; nucleotides outside the gene matches: 4. The CDR3 totals 15 residues. The V gene's germline CDR1 is LGHNA and CDR2 YSLEER. The source of this sequence is a man aged 18 to 29 who had mild COVID-19 (a few samples of this study predate the infection). Cell type and time point are not known. This chain uses TRBV4-3 with TRBJ1-2; TRBD1 matches 11 bases. The sequenced sample consisted of PBMCs or a T cell subset sorted from them (not recorded which). The DNA for the CDR3 is TGCGCCAGCAGCCGCCGGGGACAGGGGGACTATGGCTACACCTTC. Its protein product is CASSRRGQGDYGYTF.